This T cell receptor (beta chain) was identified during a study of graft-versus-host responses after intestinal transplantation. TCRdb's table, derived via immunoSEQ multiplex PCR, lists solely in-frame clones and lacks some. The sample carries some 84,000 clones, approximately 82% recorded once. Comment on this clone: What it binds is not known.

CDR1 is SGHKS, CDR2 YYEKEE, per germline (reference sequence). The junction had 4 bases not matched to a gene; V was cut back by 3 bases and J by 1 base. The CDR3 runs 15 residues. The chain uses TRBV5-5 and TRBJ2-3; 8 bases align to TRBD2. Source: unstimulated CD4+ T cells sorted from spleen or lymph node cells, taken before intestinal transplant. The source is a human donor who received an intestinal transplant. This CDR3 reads CASSWGSGGTDTQYF. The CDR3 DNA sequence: TGTGCCAGCAGCTGGGGTAGCGGGGGCACAGATACGCAGTATTTT.